A selection of T cell receptor beta chains follows, all from one sample in a study of metastatic and nonmetastatic thyroid tumors. MiXCR reprocessed the PCR reads for TCRdb. Counted here are fewer than 7,500 clones, 25% to 30% occurring once; the ten biggest clones make up 16%. What was sequenced was adjacent normal tissue. These receptors came from a female donor with papillary thyroid cancer or a benign thyroid nodule (not recorded which). Some clones in this sample may be carry-over from other donors' samples. Both conserved end residues are part of each CDR3. A D gene is named only where the DNA matches it firmly. The size entry is marked missing in some rows and otherwise reads once, few, many or a size class.

clone size: -; D gene: -; V gene: TRBV6-5; J gene: TRBJ1-1; CDR3 DNA: TGTGCCAGCAGTTACCGGGAAGGGACTGAAGCTTTCTTT; CDR3 protein: CASSYREGTEAFF
clone size: -; D gene: TRBD1; V gene: TRBV6-1; J gene: TRBJ2-2; CDR3 DNA: TGTGCCAGCAGGCAGGGGACAGCTAACACCGGGGAGCTGTTTTTT; CDR3 protein: CASRQGTANTGELFF
clone size: -; D gene: -; V gene: TRBV20-1; J gene: TRBJ2-2; CDR3 DNA: TGCAGTGTTAGAGGGGGCATGAGCGGGGAGCTGCTTTTT; CDR3 protein: CSVRGGMSGELLF
clone size: medium-sized; D gene: TRBD1; V gene: TRBV4-1; J gene: TRBJ1-6; CDR3 DNA: TGCGCCAGCAGCCAAGGGGACAGCTCCTATAATTCACCCCTCCACTTT; CDR3 protein: CASSQGDSSYNSPLHF
clone size: -; D gene: -; V gene: TRBV20-1; J gene: TRBJ1-2; CDR3 DNA: TGCAGTGCTAGACTAGGGACATCACAAGGTGGCTACACCTTC; CDR3 protein: CSARLGTSQGGYTF
clone size: -; D gene: -; V gene: TRBV5-1; J gene: TRBJ2-7; CDR3 DNA: TGCGCCAGCAGCTTAGTACTAGGCGGGTACGAGCAGTACTTC; CDR3 protein: CASSLVLGGYEQYF
clone size: few; D gene: TRBD2; V gene: TRBV10-1; J gene: TRBJ2-1; CDR3 DNA: TGCGCCAGCAAACTAGCGGGAGATGAACAGTTCTTC; CDR3 protein: CASKLAGDEQFF
clone size: -; D gene: TRBD2; V gene: TRBV30; J gene: TRBJ2-1; CDR3 DNA: TGTGCCTGGAGCTTGCTAGCGGGGAATGAGCAGTTCTTC; CDR3 protein: CAWSLLAGNEQFF
clone size: -; D gene: -; V gene: TRBV20-1; J gene: TRBJ1-2; CDR3 DNA: TGCAGTGCCCGGAAAGGGGGTAACTATGGCTACACCTTC; CDR3 protein: CSARKGGNYGYTF
clone size: medium-sized; D gene: -; V gene: TRBV29-1; J gene: TRBJ1-2; CDR3 DNA: TGCAGCGTCGCACTTGGACAGCTTAACTATGGCTACACCTTC; CDR3 protein: CSVALGQLNYGYTF
clone size: -; D gene: TRBD1; V gene: TRBV4-2; J gene: TRBJ2-3; CDR3 DNA: TGTGCCAGCAGCCTACGACAGGGGCGGGGAGATACACATTATTTT; CDR3 protein: CASSLRQGRGDTHYF
clone size: few; D gene: -; V gene: TRBV6-6; J gene: TRBJ2-2; CDR3 DNA: TGTGCCAGCAGTTACGAGGGGTGGACCGGGGAGCTGTTTTTT; CDR3 protein: CASSYEGWTGELFF
clone size: few; D gene: TRBD1; V gene: TRBV27; J gene: TRBJ1-1; CDR3 DNA: TGTGCCAGCAGTTTACGACAGGGTTACACTGAAGCTTTCTTT; CDR3 protein: CASSLRQGYTEAFF